A selection of T cell receptor beta chains follows, all from one sample in a study of cytomegalovirus exposure and HLA in healthy donors. Data came from immunoSEQ multiplex PCR; TCRdb stores just in-frame clones and leaves some out. In the table there are 200,000 or so clones, about 85% of which are singletons. Material: PBMCs. The receptor set was obtained from a man between 50 and 59 years old in good health and CMV-seronegative. CDR3s include the opening cysteine and the closing phenylalanine or tryptophan. A D gene is named only where the DNA matches it firmly. Clone size appears in some rows only: once, few, many, or a class for an expanded clone.

v_call	d_call	j_call	clone_size	cdr3_nt	cdr3_aa
TRBV2	.	TRBJ1-3	few	TGTGCCAGCAGTGAATACTCTGGAAACACCATATATTTT	CASSEYSGNTIYF
TRBV18	.	TRBJ1-3	.	TGTGCCAGCTCACCACTTTCAGGCTCTGGAAACACCATATATTTT	CASSPLSGSGNTIYF
TRBV19	.	TRBJ1-6	.	TGTGCCAGTAGTACAGGGAATTCACCCCTCCACTTT	CASSTGNSPLHF
TRBV19	.	TRBJ1-5	.	TGTGCCAGTAGTTCGGGGATTCTTGGCAATCAGCCCCAGCATTTT	CASSSGILGNQPQHF
TRBV9	.	TRBJ2-3	.	TGTGCCAGCAGCGAGGCCTCTGGAGCGCAGTATTTT	CASSEASGAQYF
TRBV5-1	.	TRBJ2-1	.	TGCGCCAGCAGCAGGAGCGGACGAGTCGATGAGCAGTTCTTC	CASSRSGRVDEQFF
TRBV7-9	.	TRBJ2-3	.	TGTGCCAGCAGCCGCCGACTAGACATAGATACGCAGTATTTT	CASSRRLDIDTQYF
TRBV7-9	.	TRBJ1-1	.	TGTTCCAGCAGCCATACAGGGACCGGTGGCACTGAAGCTTTCTTT	CSSSHTGTGGTEAFF
TRBV7-2	TRBD2	TRBJ2-3	.	TGTGCCAGCAACACGGGACTAAAAAGCACAGATACGCAGTATTTT	CASNTGLKSTDTQYF
TRBV11-2	.	TRBJ2-3	once	TGTGCCAGCAGTCCACAGGGAACACTTAGCACAGATACGCAGTATTTT	CASSPQGTLSTDTQYF
TRBV4-3	.	TRBJ1-4	.	TGCGCCAGCAGCCAAGAATCAGGGTTTAATGAAAAACTGTTTTTT	CASSQESGFNEKLFF
TRBV9	TRBD2	TRBJ2-3	.	TGTGCCAGCAGCCTCTCTAGCGGGCTAAGCACAGATACGCAGTATTTT	CASSLSSGLSTDTQYF
TRBV4-1	.	TRBJ2-3	.	TGCGCCAGCAGCCAAGATGGCCTCGGGGTGGATACGCAGTATTTT	CASSQDGLGVDTQYF
TRBV5-8	.	TRBJ1-2	.	TGTGCCAGCAGCATCCTCACCGGGACAAAGAGGGAAAACACCTTC	CASSILTGTKRENTF
TRBV7-8	.	TRBJ1-5	.	TGTGCCAGCAGCTTTCTGGGGGCCTCCAATCAGCCCCAGCATTTT	CASSFLGASNQPQHF
TRBV27	TRBD1	TRBJ2-1	.	TGTGCCAGCAGTCCAGGGGGCTCCCTTGGTGAGCAGTTCTTC	CASSPGGSLGEQFF
TRBV4-1	.	TRBJ1-6	few	TGCGCCAGCAGCCAAGTGCGTTCACCCCTCCACTTT	CASSQVRSPLHF
TRBV9	.	TRBJ1-3	.	TGTGCCAGCGGCTCCTGGTCTGGAAACACCATATATTTT	CASGSWSGNTIYF
TRBV4-3	.	TRBJ1-4	.	TGCGCCAGCAGCCAGCTGACAGCAACTAATGAAAAACTGTTTTTT	CASSQLTATNEKLFF
TRBV19	.	TRBJ2-1	.	TGTGCCAGTAGTATGGGGACTCTCAATGAGCAGTTCTTC	CASSMGTLNEQFF
TRBV7-2	.	TRBJ1-1	.	TGTGCCAGCAGCTTAGGAGGCAGGGAGAACACTGAAGCTTTCTTT	CASSLGGRENTEAFF
TRBV15	.	TRBJ1-5	.	TGTGCCACCAGCAGAGATCCCGGGTACAATCAGCCCCAGCATTTT	CATSRDPGYNQPQHF
TRBV19	.	TRBJ2-2	.	TGTGCCAGTAACAATGGGCGGGGCAACACCGGGGAGCTGTTTTTT	CASNNGRGNTGELFF
TRBV7-6	TRBD1	TRBJ1-2	.	TGTGCCAGCAGCCCAGGGGGCGCAGGCTATGGCTACACCTTC	CASSPGGAGYGYTF
TRBV15	.	TRBJ1-5	.	TGTGCCACCAGCAGATCCCTGGGCCAAAATCAGCCCCAGCATTTT	CATSRSLGQNQPQHF
TRBV4-3	.	TRBJ1-5	once	TGCGCCAGCAGCCAAGTCCAGGGATGGAATCAGCCCCAGCATTTT	CASSQVQGWNQPQHF
TRBV6-5	.	TRBJ1-3	.	TGTGCCAGCAGTTACGAGGGCAGCTCTGGAAACACCATATATTTT	CASSYEGSSGNTIYF
TRBV5-1	TRBD1	TRBJ1-5	.	TGCGCCAGCAGCTTGGAGGGGACAGGCAATCAGCCCCAGCATTTT	CASSLEGTGNQPQHF
TRBV6-1	.	TRBJ2-7	.	TGTGCCAGCAGTACCACCGGGACTTCGACCTACGAGCAGTACTTC	CASSTTGTSTYEQYF
TRBV4-2	TRBD2	TRBJ2-1	.	TGTGCCAGCAGCCAAGACTTTACGCGGGGGGGCGGCAATGAGCAGTTCTTC	CASSQDFTRGGGNEQFF
TRBV1	.	TRBJ1-1	.	TGCACCAGCAGCCAGGCTCTCCGGGACACCTTGAAGAACACTGAAGCTTTCTTT	CTSSQALRDTLKNTEAFF
TRBV5-1	.	TRBJ2-2	.	TGCGCCAGCAGCTTGGTGCCGTCCGGCGGGGAGCTGTTTTTT	CASSLVPSGGELFF
TRBV10-3	.	TRBJ2-2	few	TGTGCCATCAGGACGGGTACCGGGGAGCTGTTTTTT	CAIRTGTGELFF
TRBV18	TRBD1	TRBJ2-5	.	TGTGCCAGCTCACCATGGACAGGGGGCCGAAGGGAGACCCAGTACTTC	CASSPWTGGRRETQYF
TRBV30	TRBD1	TRBJ1-1	.	TGTGCCTGGAGTGGGACAGGGATGGGCACTGAAGCTTTCTTT	CAWSGTGMGTEAFF
TRBV6-5	TRBD2	TRBJ2-7	once	TGTGCCAGCAGTTACGGGCGGGGGGACTACGAGCAGTACTTC	CASSYGRGDYEQYF
TRBV19	.	TRBJ2-7	.	TGTGCCAGTGCGGAGTCGAGCTCCTACGAGCAGTACTTC	CASAESSSYEQYF
TRBV27	TRBD2	TRBJ2-5	.	TGTGCCAGCAGGACTAGCGGGTACCAAGAGACCCAGTACTTC	CASRTSGYQETQYF
TRBV27	TRBD1	TRBJ2-1	.	TGTGCCAGCAGTTCTCTTCCGGGACAGATAAGCTCCTACAATGAGCAGTTCTTC	CASSSLPGQISSYNEQFF
TRBV5-1	TRBD1	TRBJ2-1	.	TGCGCCAGCAGAAGGGGACAGGGGGTTTCCAATGAGCAGTTCTTC	CASRRGQGVSNEQFF
TRBV12-5	.	TRBJ2-7	.	TGTGCTAGTGGTTTGGCGGACAATCCCTACGAGCAGTACTTC	CASGLADNPYEQYF
TRBV7-2	TRBD1	TRBJ1-2	.	TGTGCCAGCAGCTTAACAGGGGGGTATGGCTACACCTTC	CASSLTGGYGYTF
TRBV6-5	.	TRBJ2-5	.	TGTGCCAGCAGTTACACTTCAACCCAAGAGACCCAGTACTTC	CASSYTSTQETQYF
TRBV7-8	.	TRBJ1-1	.	TGTGCCAGCAGCTTACCCAGGAGGGCTGAAGCTTTCTTT	CASSLPRRAEAFF
TRBV9	.	TRBJ2-7	.	TGTGCCAGCAGCGTCGGACAAAACTACGAGCAGTACTTC	CASSVGQNYEQYF
TRBV4-3	.	TRBJ2-7	few	TGCGCCAGCAGGGACAGAGTCTACGAGCAGTACTTC	CASRDRVYEQYF
TRBV13	TRBD1	TRBJ1-2	.	TGTGCCAGCAGCTTAGAGGGGGCGAACTATGGCTACACCTTC	CASSLEGANYGYTF
TRBV5-5	.	TRBJ2-7	.	TGTGCCAGCAGCTCAGGGCTACTCTCCTACGAGCAGTACTTC	CASSSGLLSYEQYF
TRBV11-3	TRBD1	TRBJ2-5	.	TGTGCCAGCAGTCCAGGGGGCGCGGGAGAGACCCAGTACTTC	CASSPGGAGETQYF
TRBV7-2	.	TRBJ2-1	.	TGTGCCAGCAGCTCCACTAGCTCCTACAATGAGCAGTTCTTC	CASSSTSSYNEQFF
TRBV29-1	TRBD1	TRBJ1-2	.	TGCAGCGTTGTAACGGACAGGGCCTATGGCTACACCTTC	CSVVTDRAYGYTF
TRBV4-1	TRBD1	TRBJ1-2	few	TGCGCCAGCAGCCAAGTGTTAACGAGGGACAGGGATGGCTACACCTTC	CASSQVLTRDRDGYTF
TRBV5-1	TRBD2	TRBJ2-6	.	TGCGCCAGCAGCCCCGGGGCCGGGCGGGGGTTTATGGGGGCCAACGTCCTGACTTTC	CASSPGAGRGFMGANVLTF
TRBV10-3	.	TRBJ2-3	.	TGTGCCATCAGGGCAGGGGCTACTGACACAGATACGCAGTATTTT	CAIRAGATDTDTQYF
TRBV7-9	TRBD1	TRBJ2-1	.	TGTGCCAGCAGCTTAGGTACAGGGGTCGTAGGGAATGAGCAGTTCTTC	CASSLGTGVVGNEQFF